The 18 T cell receptor beta chains listed next were all sequenced from one sample in a study of brain T cells in children with intractable seizures. Libraries were prepared by immunoSEQ multiplex PCR; TCRdb keeps only in-frame clonotypes and omits some of them. The top ten clones hold approximately 25% of a sample with 80,000 or so clones, around 90% of them seen once. Here the sequenced sample was peripheral blood, taken at surgery. The origin of the receptors is a girl under 10 years old with Rasmussen encephalitis and intractable seizures.

The V call is TRBV7-2, the J call TRBJ1-5; 7 bases agree with TRBD1. V was clipped by 5 bases and J by 3 bases; unmatched bases: 4. Germline V lookup: CDR1 SGHTA, CDR2 FQGNSA. This CDR3 is 14 amino acids long. In DNA form, the CDR3 reads TGTGCCAGCAGCCGGACAGGACTCAATCAGCCCCAGCATTTT. It translates to CASSRTGLNQPQHF. The full variable domain, completed using reference TRBV7-2 and TRBJ1-5, is GAGVSQSPSNKVTEKGKDVELRCDPISGHTALYWYRQSLGQGLEFLIYFQGNSAPDKSGLPSDRFSAERTGGSVSTLTIQRTQQEDSAVYLCASSRTGLNQPQHFGDGTRLSIL.

The genes are TRBV29-1 and TRBJ2-5, with D maybe TRBD2 (5 bases). V was trimmed by 5 bases and J by 5 bases, leaving 6 bases between them. Germline V gene data show CDR1 as SQVTM and CDR2 as ANQGSEA. The CDR3 contains 10 residues. The CDR3 DNA reads as TGCAGCGTTCGAGGGGAGACCCAGTACTTC. This translates into CSVRGETQYF.

J is TRBJ2-2 and V is TRBV7-2, with 10 bases that match TRBD2. V was pared by 3 bases and J by 5 bases, with 3 bases of the junction left unmatched. The CDR3 consists of 15 residues. CDR1 is SGHTA, CDR2 FQGNSA, per germline. Here the CDR3 reads CASSFGLAATGELFF. The CDR3 nucleotides are TGTGCCAGCAGCTTCGGACTAGCGGCAACCGGGGAGCTGTTTTTT.

V and J are TRBV19 and TRBJ1-5; D is unresolved. From germline, CDR1 is LNHDA and CDR2 SQIVND (reference sequence). The CDR3 is 14 residues long. Trimming shortened V by 3 bases and J by 5 bases, and 11 bases separated the two germline ends. The CDR3 sequence: CASSIDYSDQPQHF. In nucleotides, the CDR3 is TGTGCCAGTAGTATCGATTACTCTGATCAGCCCCAGCATTTT.

V usage is TRBV2 and J usage is TRBJ1-4; D is unclear. The length of the CDR3 is 10 residues. Germline-derived CDR1 and CDR2 are SNHLY and FYNNEI. Trimming left V 6 bases short and J 8 bases short, with 4 bases between. CDR3 region: CASRGEKLFF. CDR3 sequence (DNA): TGTGCCAGCAGGGGGGAAAAACTGTTTTTT.

The gene calls are TRBV24-1 and TRBJ1-5, with 9 bases matching TRBD1. The V gene end was trimmed by 4 bases and the J gene end by 4 bases; junction bases not matched to a gene: 4. This CDR3 has 15 amino acids. The germline CDR1 and CDR2 sequences are KGHDR and SFDVKD. The CDR3 DNA sequence: TGTGCCACCAGTGACCGGGGGACAGGGAATCAGCCCCAGCATTTT. Protein sequence: CATSDRGTGNQPQHF.

This chain connects TRBV11-2 to TRBJ2-6, with D perhaps TRBD1 (6 bases). The germline V gene encodes CDR1 SGHAT and CDR2 FQNNGV. The CDR3 consists of 16 residues. Trimming took off 5 bases at V and 4 bases at J, with 15 bases between the two ends. CDR3 nucleotide sequence: TGTGCCAGCAGCCTATTACCAGGGGCCGGGGCCAACGTCCTGACTTTC. It is translated as CASSLLPGAGANVLTF.

The V and J genes are TRBV11-2 and TRBJ2-7, with D uncertain. The V gene lost 3 bases and the J gene lost 0 bases, with 12 bases spanning the gap. Looked up from germline, CDR1 is SGHAT and CDR2 is FQNNGV. This CDR3 is built from 15 residues. The CDR3: CASSLLLGVSYEQYF. CDR3 nucleotide sequence: TGTGCCAGCAGCTTGCTACTTGGGGTCTCCTACGAGCAGTACTTC. Together with reference TRBV11-2 and TRBJ2-7, the CDR3 gives the full variable domain: EAGVAQSPRYKIIEKRQSVAFWCNPISGHATLYWYQQILGQGPKLLIQFQNNGVVDDSQLPKDRFSAERLKGVDSTLKIQPAKLEDSAVYLCASSLLLGVSYEQYFGPGTRLTVT.

The sample holds one count of this clone. The chain couples TRBV12-5 to TRBJ2-7; 8 nucleotides match TRBD1. The CDR3 loop spans 12 amino acids. Per germline, CDR1 LGHNT and CDR2 FRNRAP. V lost 5 bases and J lost 7; bases outside the gene matches: 4. The CDR3 coding sequence is TGTGCTAGTGGTAGACAGGGGAGAGAGCAGTACTTC. Its translation: CASGRQGREQYF.

The CDR3 loop reads CASRPTGGLTDTQYF. For the CDR3, the DNA is TGCGCCAGCAGACCGACAGGGGGTTTGACAGATACGCAGTATTTT. J is TRBJ2-3 and V is TRBV5-1; 9 bases align to TRBD1. The germline V gene has CDR1 SGHRS and CDR2 YFSETQ. This CDR3 region has 15 residues. V lost 5 bases and J lost 3; bases outside the gene matches: 7.

The chain recombines TRBV5-6 with TRBJ1-1; the D is unclear. CDR3 length: 12 amino acids. V gave up 4 bases and J gave up 4 bases, with 8 bases separating them. Germline CDR1 reads SGHDT; CDR2 reads YYEEEE. CDR3 bases: TGTGCCAGCAGCGGGAGACGCACTGAAGCTTTCTTT. This codes for CASSGRRTEAFF.

V is TRBV5-6 and J is TRBJ1-2; D is undetermined. The germline CDR1 and CDR2 sequences are SGHDT and YYEEEE. Trimming took 4 bases from V and 4 from J, leaving 23 bases between them. The CDR3 covers 17 residues. CDR3 in amino acids: CASSPLETGRGGYGYTF. CDR3 coding DNA: TGTGCCAGCAGCCCGCTGGAAACCGGGAGAGGCGGCTATGGCTACACCTTC.

This chain joins TRBV5-1 and TRBJ2-1, with TRBD2 matching 12 bases. Germline V lookup: CDR1 SGHRS, CDR2 YFSETQ. The CDR3 runs 16 residues. The J segment lost 4 bases and the V segment lost 4 bases, leaving 6 bases of the junction unmatched. CDR3 bases: TGCGCCAGCAGCGGGCCGACTAGCGGGGGTTACAATGAGCAGTTCTTC. Translating it yields CASSGPTSGGYNEQFF.

The chain has TRBV11-2 and TRBJ1-2; maybe TRBD1 (6 bases). CDR3 size: 17 residues. The ends were cut back, 3 bases at V and 0 bases at J, with 17 bases in the middle. The germline CDR1 and CDR2 sequences are SGHAT and FQNNGV. CDR3 sequence: CASSFAPGETTNYGYTF. CDR3 coding DNA: TGTGCCAGCAGCTTTGCCCCAGGGGAGACTACTAACTATGGCTACACCTTC.

This chain joins TRBV15 and TRBJ1-2; 8 nucleotides line up with TRBD1. The CDR3 has 16 residues. The J segment lost 4 bases and the V segment lost 5 bases, leaving 12 bases of the junction unmatched. The germline CDR1 and CDR2 sequences are LNHNV and YYDKDF (reference sequence). CDR3 in DNA: TGTGCCACCAGCCCTAAATGGACAGGGCTGTTCTATGGCTACACCTTC. It codes for CATSPKWTGLFYGYTF.

The rearrangement joins TRBV5-1 to TRBJ1-4, with D uncertain. Germline V lookup: CDR1 SGHRS, CDR2 YFSETQ. The V end lost 4 bases, the J end lost 0 bases, and 16 bases lay between the germline ends. There are 17 residues in the CDR3. Here the CDR3 DNA reads TGCGCCAGCAGCGTTTTCTCGCTTACGGCAACTAATGAAAAACTGTTTTTT. Its protein product is CASSVFSLTATNEKLFF.

This chain joins TRBV9 and TRBJ2-7; no definite D call. The CDR3 is 13 residues long. Trimming cost V 0 bases and J 7 bases, with 11 bases left between them. The V gene's germline CDR1 is SGDLS and CDR2 YYNGEE. The CDR3 DNA sequence: TGTGCCAGCAGCGTAGGCGGCTCCCCGGAGCAGTACTTC. It is translated as CASSVGGSPEQYF.

This clone was picked up a small number of times. The CDR3 loop reads CASSPQGINQPQHF. In nucleotides, the CDR3 is TGTGCCAGCAGTCCGCAGGGAATCAATCAGCCCCAGCATTTT. This sequence joins TRBV6-5 and TRBJ1-5; possibly TRBD1 for D (5 bases). The CDR3 consists of 14 residues. CDR1 is MNHEY and CDR2 is SVGAGI in the germline V gene. V lost 5 bases, J lost 3 bases, and 11 bases lay in between.